The clone carrying this T cell receptor (beta chain) was seen at least ten times. Its antigen is not known. This sample is drawn from a study of T cells after yellow fever vaccination. A universal primer site and UMIs were added as TCR cDNA was made by 5'RACE template switching. One entry per CDR3 protein, called by TCRdb with MiXCR from the 5' RACE reads. The sample carries about 400,000 distinct CDR3 sequences, 6.2% recorded once. Whole-study findings and limits: Although the secondary response was weaker, it peaked faster, at day 5 versus 15.

This CDR3 spans 14 amino acids. V lost 4 bases to trimming and J lost 0 bases; unmatched junction nucleotides: 0. CDR1 LGHNA and CDR2 YSLEER come from the germline V gene. This rearrangement joins TRBV4-3 to TRBJ2-3, with 8 positions matching TRBD1. The sample here was PBMCs, taken 5 days after the yellow fever booster vaccination. The source of this sequence is a man younger than 45 who received the YFV17D yellow fever vaccine. The CDR3 sequence: CASSRTGSTDTQYF. The CDR3 DNA follows: TGCGCCAGCAGCCGGACAGGGAGCACAGATACGCAGTATTTT.